The text below deals with one TCR beta chain. Its cognate antigen is unknown. The data are from a study of T-cell memory formation after mild COVID-19. Whole-study findings and limits: Later expanders leaned CD4+, whereas clones that contracted between day 15 and 85 were balanced CD4/CD8. Pre-infection memory carried some responding clones, suggesting that cross-reactive memory joined. Most CD4+ clones that shrank were in CM and EM, while CD8+ ones turned up in EMRA. Second-wave clones reaching peak frequency on day 37 lacked confirmed SARS-CoV-2 specificity.

Germline trimming cut 4 bases from V and 7 bases from J; bases unmatched to any gene: 9. The CDR3 extends over 15 amino acids. Germline CDR1 reads ENHRY; CDR2 reads SYGVKD. TCRdb itself ran the 5' RACE reads through MiXCR, one entry per CDR3 protein. Of about 290,000 distinct CDR3 sequences detected, roughly 15% appear once; the ten largest clones hold over 20%. The genes are TRBV10-3 and TRBJ2-7; 11 bases match TRBD2. This receptor was obtained from a young man who had mild COVID-19 (a few samples of this study predate the infection). Cell type and time point are not known. Sequencing was performed on PBMCs or a T cell subset sorted from them (not recorded which). In DNA form, the CDR3 reads TGTGCCATCAGTGCCGGGACTAGCGGACTGGGGGAGCAGTACTTC. Translating it yields CAISAGTSGLGEQYF.